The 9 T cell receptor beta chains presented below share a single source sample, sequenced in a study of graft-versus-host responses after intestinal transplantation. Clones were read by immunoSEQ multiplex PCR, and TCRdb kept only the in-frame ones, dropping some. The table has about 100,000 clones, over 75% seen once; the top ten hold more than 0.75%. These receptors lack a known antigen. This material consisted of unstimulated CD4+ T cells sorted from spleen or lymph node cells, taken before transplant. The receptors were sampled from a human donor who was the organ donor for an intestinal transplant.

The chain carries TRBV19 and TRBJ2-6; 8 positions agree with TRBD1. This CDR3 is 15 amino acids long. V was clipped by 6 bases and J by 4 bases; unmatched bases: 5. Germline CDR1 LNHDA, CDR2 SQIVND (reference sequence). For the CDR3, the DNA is TGTGCCAGTAGAGACAGGGGCACCGGGGCCAACGTCCTGACTTTC. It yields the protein CASRDRGTGANVLTF.

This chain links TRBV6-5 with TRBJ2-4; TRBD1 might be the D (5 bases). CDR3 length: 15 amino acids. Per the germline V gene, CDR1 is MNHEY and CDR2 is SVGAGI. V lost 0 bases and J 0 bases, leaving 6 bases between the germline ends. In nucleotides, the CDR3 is TGTGCCAGCAGTTACTCTGACAGAGCCAAAAACATTCAGTACTTC. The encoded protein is CASSYSDRAKNIQYF.

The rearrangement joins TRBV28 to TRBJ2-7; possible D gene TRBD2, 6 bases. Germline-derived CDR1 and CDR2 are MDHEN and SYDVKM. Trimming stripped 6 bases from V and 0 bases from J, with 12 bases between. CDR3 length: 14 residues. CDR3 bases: TGTGCCAGCAGACTCCTCGGGGGCTCCTACGAGCAGTACTTC. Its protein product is CASRLLGGSYEQYF.

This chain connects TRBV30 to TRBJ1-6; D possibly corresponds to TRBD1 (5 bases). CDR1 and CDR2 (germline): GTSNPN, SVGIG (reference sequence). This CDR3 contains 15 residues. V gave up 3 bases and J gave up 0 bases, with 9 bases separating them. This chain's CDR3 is CAWSGGISYNSPLHF. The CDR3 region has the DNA TGTGCCTGGAGCGGGGGTATCTCCTATAATTCACCCCTCCACTTT.

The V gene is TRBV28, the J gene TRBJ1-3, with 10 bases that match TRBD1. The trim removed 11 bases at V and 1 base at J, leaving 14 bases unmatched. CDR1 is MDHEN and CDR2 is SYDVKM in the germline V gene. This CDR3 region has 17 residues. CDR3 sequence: CASRWTGGILSGNTIYF. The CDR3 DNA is TGTGCCTCGAGATGGACAGGGGGAATTCTTTCTGGAAACACCATATATTTT.

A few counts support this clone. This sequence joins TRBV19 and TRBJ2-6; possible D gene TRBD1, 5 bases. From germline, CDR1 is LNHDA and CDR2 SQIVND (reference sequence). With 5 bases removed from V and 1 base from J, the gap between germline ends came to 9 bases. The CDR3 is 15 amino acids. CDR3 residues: CASSLRGSGANVLTF. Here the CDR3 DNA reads TGTGCCAGTAGTTTAAGGGGATCTGGGGCCAACGTCCTGACTTTC.

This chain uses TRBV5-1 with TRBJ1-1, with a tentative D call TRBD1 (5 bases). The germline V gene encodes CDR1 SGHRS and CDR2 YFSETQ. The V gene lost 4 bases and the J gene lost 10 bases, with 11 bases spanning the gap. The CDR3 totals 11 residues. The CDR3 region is CASSLRGPAFF. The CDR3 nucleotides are TGCGCCAGCAGCCTAAGGGGCCCAGCTTTCTTT. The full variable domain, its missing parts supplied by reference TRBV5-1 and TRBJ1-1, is KAGVTQTPRYLIKTRGQQVTLSCSPISGHRSVSWYQQTPGQGLQFLFEYFSETQRNKGNFPGRFSGRQFSNSRSEMNVSTLELGDSALYLCASSLRGPAFFGQGTRLTVV.

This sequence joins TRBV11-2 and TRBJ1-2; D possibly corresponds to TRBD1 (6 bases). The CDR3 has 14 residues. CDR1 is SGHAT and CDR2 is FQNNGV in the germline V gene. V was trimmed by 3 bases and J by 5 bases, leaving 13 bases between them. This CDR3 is CASSFRKQGYGYTF. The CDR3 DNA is TGTGCCAGCAGCTTCCGGAAACAGGGATATGGCTACACCTTC.

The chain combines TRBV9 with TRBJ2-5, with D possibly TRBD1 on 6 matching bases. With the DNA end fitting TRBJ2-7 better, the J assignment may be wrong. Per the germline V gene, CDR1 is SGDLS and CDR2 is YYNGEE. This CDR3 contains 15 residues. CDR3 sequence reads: CASSVEAGDAYEQYF. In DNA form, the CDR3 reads TGTGCCAGCAGCGTAGAGGCAGGGGACGCCTACGAGCAGTACTTC.